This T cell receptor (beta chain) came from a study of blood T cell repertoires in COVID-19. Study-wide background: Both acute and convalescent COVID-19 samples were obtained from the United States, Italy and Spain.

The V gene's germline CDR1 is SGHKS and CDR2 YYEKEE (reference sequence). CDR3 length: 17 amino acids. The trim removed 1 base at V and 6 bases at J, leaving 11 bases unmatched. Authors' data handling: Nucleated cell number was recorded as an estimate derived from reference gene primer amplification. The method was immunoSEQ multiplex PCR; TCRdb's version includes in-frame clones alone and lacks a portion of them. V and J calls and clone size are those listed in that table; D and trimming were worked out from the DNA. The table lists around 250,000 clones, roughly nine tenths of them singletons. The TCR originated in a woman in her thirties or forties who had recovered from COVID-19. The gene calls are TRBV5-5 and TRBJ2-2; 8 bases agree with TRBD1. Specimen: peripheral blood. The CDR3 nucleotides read TGTGCCAGCAGCTTGTTCCTCCAGGGGGCGATCGCCGGGGAGCTGTTTTTT. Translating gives CASSLFLQGAIAGELFF.